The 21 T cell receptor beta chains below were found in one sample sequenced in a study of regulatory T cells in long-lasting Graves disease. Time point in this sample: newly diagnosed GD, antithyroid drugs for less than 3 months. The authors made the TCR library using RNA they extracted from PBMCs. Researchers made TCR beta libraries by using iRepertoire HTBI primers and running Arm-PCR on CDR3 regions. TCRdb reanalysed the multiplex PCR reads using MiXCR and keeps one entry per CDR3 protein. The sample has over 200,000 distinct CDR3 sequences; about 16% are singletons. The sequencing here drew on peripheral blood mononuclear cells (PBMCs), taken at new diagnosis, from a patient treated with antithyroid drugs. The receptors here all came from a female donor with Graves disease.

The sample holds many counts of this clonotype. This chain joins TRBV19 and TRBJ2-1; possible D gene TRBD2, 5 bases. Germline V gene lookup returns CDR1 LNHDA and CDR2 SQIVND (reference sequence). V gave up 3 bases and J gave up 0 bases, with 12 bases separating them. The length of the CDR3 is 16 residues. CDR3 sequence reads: CASSITYAGSYNEQFF. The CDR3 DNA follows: TGTGCCAGTAGTATCACCTACGCGGGCTCCTACAATGAGCAGTTCTTC.

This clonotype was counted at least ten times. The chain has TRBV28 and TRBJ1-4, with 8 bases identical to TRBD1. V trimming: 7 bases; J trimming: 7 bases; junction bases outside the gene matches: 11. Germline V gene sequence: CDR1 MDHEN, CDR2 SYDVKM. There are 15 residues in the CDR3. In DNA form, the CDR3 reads TGTGCCAGCACCATAGCAGGGGGCATTAGTGAAAAACTGTTTTTT. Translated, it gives CASTIAGGISEKLFF.

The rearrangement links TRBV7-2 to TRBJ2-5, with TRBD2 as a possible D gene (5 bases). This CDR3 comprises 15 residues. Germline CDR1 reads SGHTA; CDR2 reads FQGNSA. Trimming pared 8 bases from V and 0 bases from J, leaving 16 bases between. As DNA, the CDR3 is TGTGCCAGCCGAGACAATAGCGCGCACCAAGAGACCCAGTACTTC. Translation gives CASRDNSAHQETQYF.

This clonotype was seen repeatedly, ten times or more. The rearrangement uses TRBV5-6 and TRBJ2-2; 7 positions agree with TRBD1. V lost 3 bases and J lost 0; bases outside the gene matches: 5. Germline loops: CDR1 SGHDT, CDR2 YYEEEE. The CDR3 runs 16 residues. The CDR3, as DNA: TGTGCCAGCAGCTCACCGGGACAGACGAACACCGGGGAGCTGTTTTTT. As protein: CASSSPGQTNTGELFF.

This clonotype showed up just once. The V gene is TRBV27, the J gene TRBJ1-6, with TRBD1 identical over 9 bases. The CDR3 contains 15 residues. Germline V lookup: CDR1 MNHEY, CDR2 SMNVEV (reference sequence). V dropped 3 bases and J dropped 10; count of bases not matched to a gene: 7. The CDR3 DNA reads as TGTGCCAGCAGTTTCAGACCGGACAGGGGATCACCCCTCCACTTT. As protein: CASSFRPDRGSPLHF.

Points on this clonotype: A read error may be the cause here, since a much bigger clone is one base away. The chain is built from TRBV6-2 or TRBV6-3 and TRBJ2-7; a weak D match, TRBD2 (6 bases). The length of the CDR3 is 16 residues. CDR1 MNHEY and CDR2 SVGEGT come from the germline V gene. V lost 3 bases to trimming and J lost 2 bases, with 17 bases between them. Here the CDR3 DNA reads TGTGCCAGCAGTTATGCGCGGGCTAGCGAAGCCTACGAGCAGTACTTC. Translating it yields CASSYARASEAYEQYF.

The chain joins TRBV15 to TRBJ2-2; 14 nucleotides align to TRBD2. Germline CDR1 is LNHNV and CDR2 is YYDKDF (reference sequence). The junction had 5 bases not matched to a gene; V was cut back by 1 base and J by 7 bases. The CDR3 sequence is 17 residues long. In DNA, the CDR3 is TGTGCCACCAGCAGAGGGAGACTAGCGGGAGGGATCGGGGAGCTGTTTTTT. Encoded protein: CATSRGRLAGGIGELFF.

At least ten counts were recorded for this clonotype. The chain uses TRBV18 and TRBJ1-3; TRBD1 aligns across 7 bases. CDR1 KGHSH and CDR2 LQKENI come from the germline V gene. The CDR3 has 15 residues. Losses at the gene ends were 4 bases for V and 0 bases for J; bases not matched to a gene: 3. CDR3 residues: CASSQRTGSGNTIYF. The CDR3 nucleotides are TGTGCCAGCTCACAACGGACAGGCTCTGGAAACACCATATATTTT.

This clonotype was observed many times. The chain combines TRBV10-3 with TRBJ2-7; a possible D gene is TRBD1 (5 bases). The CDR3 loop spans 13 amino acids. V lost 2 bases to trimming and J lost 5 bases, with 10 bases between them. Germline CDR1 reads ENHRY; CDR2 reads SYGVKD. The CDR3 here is CAISERTFNEQYF. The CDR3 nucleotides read TGTGCCATCAGTGAGAGGACATTTAACGAGCAGTACTTC.

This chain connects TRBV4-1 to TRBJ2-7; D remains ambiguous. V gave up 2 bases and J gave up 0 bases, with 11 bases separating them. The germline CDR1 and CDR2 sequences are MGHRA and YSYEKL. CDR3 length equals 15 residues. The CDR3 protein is CASSQLSDVSYEQYF. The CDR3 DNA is TGCGCCAGCAGCCAATTAAGCGACGTCTCCTACGAGCAGTACTTC.

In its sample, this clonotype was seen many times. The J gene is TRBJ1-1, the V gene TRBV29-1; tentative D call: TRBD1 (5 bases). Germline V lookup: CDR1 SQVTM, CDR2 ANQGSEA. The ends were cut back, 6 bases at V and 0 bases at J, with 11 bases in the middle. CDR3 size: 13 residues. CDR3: CSVTGLMNTEAFF. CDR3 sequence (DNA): TGCAGCGTAACGGGGCTGATGAACACTGAAGCTTTCTTT. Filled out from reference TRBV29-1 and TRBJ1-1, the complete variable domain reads SAVISQKPSRDICQRGTSLTIQCQVDSQVTMMFWYRQQPGQSLTLIATANQGSEATYESGFVIDKFPISRPNLTFSTLTVSNMSPEDSSIYLCSVTGLMNTEAFFGQGTRLTVV.

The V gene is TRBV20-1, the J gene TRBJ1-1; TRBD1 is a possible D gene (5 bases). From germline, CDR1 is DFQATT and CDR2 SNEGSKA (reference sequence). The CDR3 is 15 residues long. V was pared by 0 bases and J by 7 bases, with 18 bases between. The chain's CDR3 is CSARDSRGAGIEAFF. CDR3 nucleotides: TGCAGTGCTAGAGACTCGCGAGGGGCTGGCATTGAAGCTTTCTTT.

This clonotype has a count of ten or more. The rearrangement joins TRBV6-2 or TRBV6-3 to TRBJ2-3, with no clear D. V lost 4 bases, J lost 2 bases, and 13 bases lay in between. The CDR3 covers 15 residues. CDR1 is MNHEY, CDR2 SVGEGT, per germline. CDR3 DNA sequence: TGTGCCAGCAGTTGGACCTTCCCCCCCACAGATACGCAGTATTTT. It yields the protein CASSWTFPPTDTQYF.

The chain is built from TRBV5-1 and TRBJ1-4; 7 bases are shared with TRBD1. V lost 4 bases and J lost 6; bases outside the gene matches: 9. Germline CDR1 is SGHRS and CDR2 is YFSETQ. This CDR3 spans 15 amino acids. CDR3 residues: CASSPLTGRDEKLFF. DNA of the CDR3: TGCGCCAGCAGCCCCCTGACAGGGAGGGATGAAAAACTGTTTTTT.

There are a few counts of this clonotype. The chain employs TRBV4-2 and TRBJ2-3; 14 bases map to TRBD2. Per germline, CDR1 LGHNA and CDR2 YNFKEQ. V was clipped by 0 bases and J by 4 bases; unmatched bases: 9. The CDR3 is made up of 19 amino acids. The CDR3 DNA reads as TGTGCCAGCAGCCAAGAAGGTGCAGGGACTAGCGGGAGAGCAGATACGCAGTATTTT. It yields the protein CASSQEGAGTSGRADTQYF.

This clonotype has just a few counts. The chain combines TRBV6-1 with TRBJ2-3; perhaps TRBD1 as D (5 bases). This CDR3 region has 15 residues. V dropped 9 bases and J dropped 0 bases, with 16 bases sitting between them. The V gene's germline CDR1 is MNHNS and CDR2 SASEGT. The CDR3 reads CASSTDPYSTDTQYF. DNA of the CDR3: TGTGCCAGTTCGACAGATCCCTATAGCACAGATACGCAGTATTTT.

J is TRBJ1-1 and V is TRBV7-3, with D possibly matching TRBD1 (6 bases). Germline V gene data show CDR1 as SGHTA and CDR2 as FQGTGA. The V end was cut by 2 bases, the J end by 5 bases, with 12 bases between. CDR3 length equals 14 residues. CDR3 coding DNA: TGTGCCAGCAGCTTAGAAACAGGGAAAACTGAAGCTTTCTTT. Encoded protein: CASSLETGKTEAFF. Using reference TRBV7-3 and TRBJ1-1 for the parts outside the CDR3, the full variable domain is GAGVSQTPSNKVTEKGKYVELRCDPISGHTALYWYRQSLGQGPEFLIYFQGTGAADDSGLPNDRFFAVRPEGSVSTLKIQRTERGDSAVYLCASSLETGKTEAFFGQGTRLTVV.

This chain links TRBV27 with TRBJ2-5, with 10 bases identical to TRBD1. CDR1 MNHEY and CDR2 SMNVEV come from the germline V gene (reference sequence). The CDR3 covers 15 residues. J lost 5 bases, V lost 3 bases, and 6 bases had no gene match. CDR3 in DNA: TGTGCCAGCAGTTTTCGACAGGGGGCAGGGGAGACCCAGTACTTC. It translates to CASSFRQGAGETQYF.

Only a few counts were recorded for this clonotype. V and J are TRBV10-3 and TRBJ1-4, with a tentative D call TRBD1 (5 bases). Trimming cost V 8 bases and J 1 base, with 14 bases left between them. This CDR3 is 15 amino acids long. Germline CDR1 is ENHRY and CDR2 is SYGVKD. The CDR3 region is CAIGDKGLTNEKLFF. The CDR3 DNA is TGTGCCATCGGGGATAAGGGGTTAACTAATGAAAAACTGTTTTTT.

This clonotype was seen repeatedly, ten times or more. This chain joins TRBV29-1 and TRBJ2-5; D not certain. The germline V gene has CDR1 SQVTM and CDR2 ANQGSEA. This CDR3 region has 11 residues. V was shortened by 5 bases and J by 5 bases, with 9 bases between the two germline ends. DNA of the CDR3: TGCAGCGTTTCAGAGTGGGAGACCCAGTACTTC. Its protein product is CSVSEWETQYF. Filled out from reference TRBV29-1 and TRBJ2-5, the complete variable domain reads SAVISQKPSRDICQRGTSLTIQCQVDSQVTMMFWYRQQPGQSLTLIATANQGSEATYESGFVIDKFPISRPNLTFSTLTVSNMSPEDSSIYLCSVSEWETQYFGPGTRLLVL.

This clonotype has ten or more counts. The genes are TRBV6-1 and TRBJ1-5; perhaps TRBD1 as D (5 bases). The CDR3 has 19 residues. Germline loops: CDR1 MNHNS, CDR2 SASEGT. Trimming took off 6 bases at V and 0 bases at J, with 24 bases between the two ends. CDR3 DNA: TGTGCCAGCAGCTTTCATCTATCCGGGACGTTCGATAGCAATCAGCCCCAGCATTTT. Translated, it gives CASSFHLSGTFDSNQPQHF.